A single sample is the source of the 28 T cell receptor beta chains below, sequenced in a study of post-analysis software for immune sequencing data. Overall study findings and caveats: Among five TRBV segments more frequent in patients than controls were TRBV5-6, TRBV5-1 and TRBV20-1.

TCR beta libraries were prepared from cDNA with unique molecular identifiers. MiXCR, applied by TCRdb to the PCR reads, yields one record per CDR3 protein. The repertoire holds 350,000 to 500,000 distinct CDR3 sequences, with more than 30% as singletons. These receptors' targets are unknown. Sequencing used blood. These receptor sequences come from a girl aged 2 to 10 with multiple sclerosis.

This clonotype was counted only a few times. The gene calls are TRBV20-1 and TRBJ2-7; 7 bases agree with TRBD1. Germline-derived CDR1 and CDR2 are DFQATT and SNEGSKA (reference sequence). The CDR3 is 16 amino acids. The V and J ends lost 0 bases and 2 bases, in that order; junction bases with no gene match: 10. CDR3 protein: CSARDPSGTETYEQYF. The CDR3 region has the DNA TGCAGTGCTAGAGATCCCTCCGGGACAGAGACCTACGAGCAGTACTTC.

This clonotype was found a few times. The gene calls are TRBV5-1 and TRBJ2-7; 7 bases line up with TRBD1. The germline CDR1 and CDR2 sequences are SGHRS and YFSETQ. This CDR3 spans 15 amino acids. J was trimmed by 3 bases and V by 1 base; bases with no gene match: 7. The chain's CDR3 is CASSLPRTGLYEQYF. The CDR3 nucleotides are TGCGCCAGCAGCTTGCCCCGGACAGGACTCTACGAGCAGTACTTC.

The V gene is TRBV7-2, the J gene TRBJ2-7, with 8 bases lining up with TRBD1. Germline lookup yields CDR1 SGHTA and CDR2 FQGNSA. The CDR3 is made up of 15 amino acids. V lost 5 bases and J lost 4; bases outside the gene matches: 10. The CDR3, as DNA: TGTGCCAGCAGCCACGGACAGGGCAGCTTTTACGAGCAGTACTTC. Its translation: CASSHGQGSFYEQYF.

This chain uses TRBV12-3 or TRBV12-4 with TRBJ1-1; D gene uncertain. The CDR3 is made up of 15 amino acids. V was cut by 3 bases and J by 5 bases, with 16 bases left in between. CDR3 region: CASSFRAGSGTEAFF. For the CDR3, the DNA is TGTGCCAGCAGTTTCCGGGCAGGCAGCGGGACTGAAGCTTTCTTT.

CDR3 nucleotide sequence: TGCGCCAGCAGGAGGGCGAGGAATTCACCCCTCCACTTT. Translated: CASRRARNSPLHF. The chain has TRBV5-1 and TRBJ1-6; D is undetermined. Germline CDR1 SGHRS, CDR2 YFSETQ. V gave up 5 bases and J gave up 7 bases, with 10 bases separating them. This CDR3 contains 13 residues.

The chain combines TRBV5-1 with TRBJ2-3, with 12 bases aligning to TRBD1. Trimming took 2 bases from V and 4 from J; bases not matched to a gene: 5. Germline loops: CDR1 SGHRS, CDR2 YFSETQ. CDR3 length: 16 residues. The CDR3 sequence: CASSLPGQGAADTQYF. In nucleotides, the CDR3 is TGCGCCAGCAGCTTACCGGGACAGGGGGCCGCAGATACGCAGTATTTT.

This sequence joins TRBV6-1 and TRBJ2-5; D not resolved. Germline CDR1 reads MNHNS; CDR2 reads SASEGT. The length of the CDR3 is 11 residues. V was shortened by 6 bases and J by 7 bases, with 9 bases between the two germline ends. The CDR3 DNA is TGTGCCAGCAGGATTTTAGGGACCCAGTACTTC. As protein: CASRILGTQYF.

The chain carries TRBV7-2 and TRBJ1-2, with TRBD1 as a possible D gene (5 bases). This CDR3 comprises 18 residues. Germline V CDR1 and CDR2: SGHTA, FQGNSA. V dropped 2 bases and J dropped 5 bases, with 24 bases sitting between them. The CDR3 sequence is CASSLFGRVKMEGYGYTF. The CDR3 bases are TGTGCCAGCAGCTTATTCGGAAGGGTAAAGATGGAGGGGTATGGCTACACCTTC.

This clonotype was counted between two and nine times. The chain employs TRBV10-3 and TRBJ2-1, with TRBD1 matching 7 bases. This CDR3 contains 13 residues. Germline V gene lookup returns CDR1 ENHRY and CDR2 SYGVKD. With V trimmed by 5 bases and J by 8 bases, 6 bases remained unmatched. Here the CDR3 reads CAISRTGWDEQFF. As DNA, the CDR3 is TGTGCCATCAGTCGGACAGGTTGGGATGAGCAGTTCTTC.

The chain is built from TRBV5-1 and TRBJ2-6; TRBD1 matches 7 bases. CDR1 is SGHRS and CDR2 is YFSETQ in the germline V gene. The length of the CDR3 is 18 residues. V shed 2 bases and J 0 bases; nucleotides not matched to a gene: 8. The CDR3 bases are TGCGCCAGCAGCTTTCGGACAGGCATTTTCTCTGGGGCCAACGTCCTGACTTTC. This codes for CASSFRTGIFSGANVLTF.

The V and J genes are TRBV28 and TRBJ1-1; D not certain. Germline CDR1 reads MDHEN; CDR2 reads SYDVKM. This CDR3 contains 15 residues. Trimming cost V 7 bases and J 1 base, with 16 bases left between them. The CDR3: CASTLTHSANTEAFF. CDR3 in DNA: TGTGCCAGCACCCTGACCCATTCGGCGAACACTGAAGCTTTCTTT. Drawing the rest from reference TRBV28 and TRBJ1-1, the complete variable domain is DVKVTQSSRYLVKRTGEKVFLECVQDMDHENMFWYRQDPGLGLRLIYFSYDVKMKEKGDIPEGYSVSREKKERFSLILESASTNQTSMYLCASTLTHSANTEAFFGQGTRLTVV.

In regard to this clonotype: One junction end does not reproduce the germline sequence, and a read error may be involved. The chain links TRBV6-2 or TRBV6-3 to TRBJ1-5; a weak D match, TRBD1 (6 bases). This CDR3 region has 18 residues. Per the germline V gene, CDR1 is MNHEY and CDR2 is SVGEGT. CDR3 bases: TGCGCCAGCAGCCACCCGGGACAAAAACTAACGGGCAATCAGCCCCAGCATTTT. This codes for CASSHPGQKLTGNQPQHF.

This clonotype was seen more than once but under ten times. The V gene is TRBV7-3, the J gene TRBJ2-3; D is perhaps TRBD1 or TRBD2 (5 bases each). Germline CDR1 reads SGHTA; CDR2 reads FQGTGA. V gave up 5 bases and J gave up 6 bases, with 12 bases separating them. The CDR3 runs 13 residues. The CDR3 nucleotides read TGTGCCAGCAGCCCTGAGTGGGGGGATACGCAGTATTTT. This translates into CASSPEWGDTQYF.

This clonotype was counted only a few times. This CDR3 is CSARSGGADTQYF. For the CDR3, the DNA is TGCAGTGCCCGTAGCGGGGGGGCAGATACGCAGTATTTT. The rearrangement joins TRBV20-1 to TRBJ2-3; TRBD2 matches at 11 bases. Trimming at V came to 6 bases and at J to 4 bases, leaving 3 bases not matched to a gene. The CDR3 is 13 residues long. Germline V CDR1 and CDR2: DFQATT, SNEGSKA (reference sequence).

The chain couples TRBV19 to TRBJ2-7; the match to TRBD2 covers 7 bases. This CDR3 region has 13 residues. Per germline, CDR1 LNHDA and CDR2 SQIVND (reference sequence). V lost 5 bases, J lost 3 bases, and 4 bases stayed unmatched. CDR3 protein: CASSPAGDYEQYF. The CDR3 nucleotides are TGTGCCAGTAGTCCTGCGGGAGACTACGAGCAGTACTTC.

The chain couples TRBV29-1 to TRBJ1-6, with D possibly matching TRBD1 (6 bases). Trimming removed 4 bases from V and 2 bases from J, with 9 bases in between. CDR1 is SQVTM and CDR2 is ANQGSEA in the germline V gene. The CDR3 covers 14 residues. CDR3 DNA sequence: TGCAGCGTTGCACAGGGCGCCTATAATTCACCCCTCCACTTT. This gives the protein CSVAQGAYNSPLHF.

The chain recombines TRBV6-5 with TRBJ2-7; 7 bases agree with TRBD1. CDR3 length equals 15 residues. Germline lookup yields CDR1 MNHEY and CDR2 SVGAGI. After removal of 5 bases from V and 3 bases from J, the junction contained 10 bases not matched to a gene. The CDR3 DNA sequence: TGTGCCAGCAGTCAAATACCGGGACAGCTCTACGAGCAGTACTTC. The encoded protein is CASSQIPGQLYEQYF.

The chain combines TRBV6-2 or TRBV6-3 with TRBJ2-5, with D unresolved. The germline gives CDR1 MNHEY, CDR2 SVGEGT. This CDR3 is 15 amino acids long. V was pared by 6 bases and J by 5 bases, with 19 bases between. Written as DNA, the CDR3 is TGTGCCAGCAGACCCCCGGGCCCTTCTTTGGAGACCCAGTACTTC. The encoded protein is CASRPPGPSLETQYF.

The V gene is TRBV10-3, the J gene TRBJ2-7; D is ambiguous. CDR1 and CDR2 (germline): ENHRY, SYGVKD. The CDR3 runs to 15 residues. Between the trimmed V and J ends, which lost 3 bases and 6 bases, there was a span of 18 bases. CDR3 region: CAISDSGRSFPEQYF. CDR3 bases: TGTGCCATCAGTGATTCAGGCCGATCGTTCCCCGAGCAGTACTTC.

The chain links TRBV6-2 or TRBV6-3 to TRBJ1-2; possible D gene TRBD1, 6 bases. The germline V gene encodes CDR1 MNHEY and CDR2 SVGEGT. The ends were cut back, 8 bases at V and 3 bases at J, with 10 bases in the middle. The CDR3 sequence is 12 residues long. The CDR3 region is CASRGLDYGYTF. The CDR3 region has the DNA TGTGCCAGCCGGGGGCTGGACTATGGCTACACCTTC.

This clonotype has more than one count but fewer than ten. The chain joins TRBV20-1 to TRBJ1-2; D may be TRBD1 (6 bases). The CDR3 extends over 12 amino acids. CDR1 is DFQATT, CDR2 SNEGSKA, per germline (reference sequence). V was pared by 6 bases and J by 6 bases, with 14 bases between. Here the CDR3 DNA reads TGCAGTGCCGGGACAAGGAGGGATGGCTACACCTTC. This codes for CSAGTRRDGYTF.

The rearrangement links TRBV20-1 to TRBJ1-5; D not resolved. This CDR3 is 11 amino acids long. Trimming took off 6 bases at V and 5 bases at J, with 8 bases between the two ends. Germline-derived CDR1 and CDR2 are DFQATT and SNEGSKA (reference sequence). This chain's CDR3 is CSARVDQPQHF. CDR3 coding DNA: TGCAGTGCACGGGTGGATCAGCCCCAGCATTTT.

The chain has TRBV28 and TRBJ1-5; the D gene is possibly TRBD1 (5 bases). Trimming removed 5 bases from V and 7 bases from J, with 15 bases in between. Germline-derived CDR1 and CDR2 are MDHEN and SYDVKM. This CDR3 has 14 amino acids. CDR3 bases: TGTGCCAGCAGTCCCCGGGGCCGTCAGCAGCCCCAGCATTTT. This encodes CASSPRGRQQPQHF. Variable domain in full (rest from reference TRBV28 and TRBJ1-5): DVKVTQSSRYLVKRTGEKVFLECVQDMDHENMFWYRQDPGLGLRLIYFSYDVKMKEKGDIPEGYSVSREKKERFSLILESASTNQTSMYLCASSPRGRQQPQHFGDGTRLSIL.

This clonotype was observed a few times. The rearrangement uses TRBV7-2 and TRBJ2-6; D might be TRBD1 (5 bases). The V end was cut by 5 bases, the J end by 0 bases, with 14 bases between. Germline V lookup: CDR1 SGHTA, CDR2 FQGNSA. This CDR3 has 17 amino acids. The CDR3 bases are TGTGCCAGCAGCCGACAGTACTCTTACTCTGGGGCCAACGTCCTGACTTTC. Translation: CASSRQYSYSGANVLTF.

The gene calls are TRBV28 and TRBJ1-5; D not certain. V lost 5 bases and J lost 6, with 8 bases in between. The CDR3 sequence is 12 residues long. Looked up from germline, CDR1 is MDHEN and CDR2 is SYDVKM. The CDR3 nucleotides are TGTGCCAGCAGTCTCTCTCGTCAGCCCCAGCATTTT. Translation gives CASSLSRQPQHF.

The chain recombines TRBV7-2 with TRBJ2-1; 8 bases are shared with TRBD2. Germline V gene lookup returns CDR1 SGHTA and CDR2 FQGNSA. Germline trimming cut 5 bases from V and 7 bases from J; bases unmatched to any gene: 10. This CDR3 has 15 amino acids. In DNA, the CDR3 is TGTGCCAGCAGCCTTTCAGCGGGAGTTTTTAATGAGCAGTTCTTC. This encodes CASSLSAGVFNEQFF.

The CDR3 DNA reads TGTGCCAGCAGCATACTCTCGGGTTATCCGGCCCAGTACTTC. Encoded protein: CASSILSGYPAQYF. The chain combines TRBV7-9 with TRBJ2-5; D gene unclear. Per germline, CDR1 SEHNR and CDR2 FQNEAQ (reference sequence). Trimming shortened V by 5 bases and J by 9 bases, and 19 bases separated the two germline ends. The CDR3 sequence is 14 residues long. The variable domain in full, completed from reference TRBV7-9 and TRBJ2-5, reads DTGVSQNPRHKITKRGQNVTFRCDPISEHNRLYWYRQTLGQGPEFLTYFQNEAQLEKSRLLSDRFSAERPKGSFSTLEIQRTEQGDSAMYLCASSILSGYPAQYFGPGTRLLVL.

The sample holds a few counts of this clonotype. The chain recombines TRBV6-2 or TRBV6-3 with TRBJ2-5, with 10 bases matching TRBD2. CDR1 MNHEY and CDR2 SVGEGT come from the germline V gene. This CDR3 comprises 15 residues. V was clipped by 2 bases and J by 4 bases; unmatched bases: 4. The CDR3, as DNA: TGTGCCAGCAGTTACCGGGGACTAGCGCGAGAGACCCAGTACTTC. Amino acids: CASSYRGLARETQYF.